This passage covers 9 T cell receptor beta chains from one sample sequenced in a study of CD8 T cells in Susac syndrome (dated by TCRdb to the late 2010s). Library creation used the immunoSEQ multiplex PCR assay. RNA was extracted using the RNeasy kit, and roughly 0.5 to 1 ug of the RNA was reverse transcribed with random hexamers. TCRdb redid the processing of the public reads, applying fastp at Q25 and MiXCR, and retained in-frame beta chains. Entries are consolidated by CDR3 protein sequence, retaining the most common genes and DNA. The sample table contains some 250,000 distinct CDR3 sequences; only one count was recorded for 90% to 96% of them. Around 0.093% of the sample is held by the ten biggest clonotypes. The sequencing input was CD4+ T cells from PBMCs. Source of these receptors: a human donor with Susac syndrome.

The chain recombines TRBV12-3 or TRBV12-4 with TRBJ2-1, with 11 bases identical to TRBD2. The J segment lost 2 bases and the V segment lost 7 bases, leaving 4 bases of the junction unmatched. The CDR3 is 15 amino acids. CDR3 loop: CASIGTSGPYNEQFF. The DNA of the CDR3 is TGTGCCAGCATTGGGACTAGCGGCCCCTACAATGAGCAGTTCTTC.

The sample holds one count of this clonotype. This chain links TRBV5-1 with TRBJ2-7; 7 bases map to TRBD1. Germline CDR1 and CDR2: SGHRS and YFSETQ. The CDR3 spans 15 residues. The ends lost 4 bases at V and 0 bases at J; junction bases unmatched: 7. This CDR3 reads CASSPGQPASYEQYF. CDR3 bases: TGCGCCAGCAGCCCGGGACAGCCAGCCTCCTACGAGCAGTACTTC. Complete variable domain (other parts from reference TRBV5-1 and TRBJ2-7): KAGVTQTPRYLIKTRGQQVTLSCSPISGHRSVSWYQQTPGQGLQFLFEYFSETQRNKGNFPGRFSGRQFSNSRSEMNVSTLELGDSALYLCASSPGQPASYEQYFGPGTRLTVT.

This chain links TRBV5-1 with TRBJ2-7; 8 bases line up with TRBD1. J was trimmed by 5 bases and V by 0 bases; bases with no gene match: 7. Germline V gives CDR1 SGHRS, CDR2 YFSETQ. The CDR3 totals 15 residues. Here the CDR3 reads CASSLERTGFNEQYF. The CDR3 DNA reads TGCGCCAGCAGCTTGGAGAGGACAGGGTTCAACGAGCAGTACTTC.

The chain carries TRBV29-1 and TRBJ2-5, with TRBD2 identical over 11 bases. The CDR3 is made up of 15 amino acids. Trimming removed 7 bases from V and 3 bases from J; junction bases left unmatched: 10. The germline V gene encodes CDR1 SQVTM and CDR2 ANQGSEA. CDR3 sequence reads: CSGGRTSGQKETQYF. CDR3 coding DNA: TGCAGCGGGGGGAGGACTAGCGGGCAAAAAGAGACCCAGTACTTC.

Regarding this clonotype: Sequence at one end of the junction differs from germline and may be a read error. This sequence joins TRBV3-1 and TRBJ1-1, with 7 bases that match TRBD1. This CDR3 spans 14 amino acids. Germline CDR1 and CDR2: LGHDT and YNNKEL (reference sequence). The CDR3 DNA reads TGTGCCAGCAGCCAAGTCCCGACAGGGACTGCAGCTTTCTTT. This gives the protein CASSQVPTGTAAFF.

This sequence joins TRBV12-3 or TRBV12-4 and TRBJ2-7; possibly TRBD1 for D (5 bases). V dropped 6 bases and J dropped 6 bases, with 15 bases sitting between them. This CDR3 has 13 amino acids. In nucleotides, the CDR3 is TGTGCCAGCAGCCCGAGACAGAGAGGCGAGCAGTACTTC. This gives the protein CASSPRQRGEQYF.

This chain links TRBV4-1 with TRBJ2-1; 11 bases match TRBD2. V lost 1 base and J lost 4; bases outside the gene matches: 6. The CDR3 is made up of 17 amino acids. Germline values: CDR1 MGHRA, CDR2 YSYEKL. This CDR3 reads CASSQGGLAENYNEQFF. The CDR3 coding sequence is TGCGCCAGCAGCCAAGGGGGACTAGCGGAGAATTACAATGAGCAGTTCTTC.

The chain uses TRBV6-5 and TRBJ2-3, with 7 nucleotides matching TRBD2. Germline V gives CDR1 MNHEY, CDR2 SVGAGI. This CDR3 is 15 amino acids long. V lost 2 bases to trimming and J lost 1 base; unmatched junction nucleotides: 3. As DNA, the CDR3 is TGTGCCAGCAGTTACCGGCTAGCGGGCACAGATACGCAGTATTTT. It translates to CASSYRLAGTDTQYF.

J is TRBJ2-3 and V is TRBV9, with 8 bases aligning to TRBD2. CDR1 is SGDLS and CDR2 is YYNGEE in the germline V gene. The CDR3 is 17 amino acids. V was clipped by 0 bases and J by 4 bases; unmatched bases: 10. CDR3 protein: CASSVGLGTRTADTQYF. In DNA form, the CDR3 reads TGTGCCAGCAGCGTAGGGCTTGGGACTAGGACCGCAGATACGCAGTATTTT.